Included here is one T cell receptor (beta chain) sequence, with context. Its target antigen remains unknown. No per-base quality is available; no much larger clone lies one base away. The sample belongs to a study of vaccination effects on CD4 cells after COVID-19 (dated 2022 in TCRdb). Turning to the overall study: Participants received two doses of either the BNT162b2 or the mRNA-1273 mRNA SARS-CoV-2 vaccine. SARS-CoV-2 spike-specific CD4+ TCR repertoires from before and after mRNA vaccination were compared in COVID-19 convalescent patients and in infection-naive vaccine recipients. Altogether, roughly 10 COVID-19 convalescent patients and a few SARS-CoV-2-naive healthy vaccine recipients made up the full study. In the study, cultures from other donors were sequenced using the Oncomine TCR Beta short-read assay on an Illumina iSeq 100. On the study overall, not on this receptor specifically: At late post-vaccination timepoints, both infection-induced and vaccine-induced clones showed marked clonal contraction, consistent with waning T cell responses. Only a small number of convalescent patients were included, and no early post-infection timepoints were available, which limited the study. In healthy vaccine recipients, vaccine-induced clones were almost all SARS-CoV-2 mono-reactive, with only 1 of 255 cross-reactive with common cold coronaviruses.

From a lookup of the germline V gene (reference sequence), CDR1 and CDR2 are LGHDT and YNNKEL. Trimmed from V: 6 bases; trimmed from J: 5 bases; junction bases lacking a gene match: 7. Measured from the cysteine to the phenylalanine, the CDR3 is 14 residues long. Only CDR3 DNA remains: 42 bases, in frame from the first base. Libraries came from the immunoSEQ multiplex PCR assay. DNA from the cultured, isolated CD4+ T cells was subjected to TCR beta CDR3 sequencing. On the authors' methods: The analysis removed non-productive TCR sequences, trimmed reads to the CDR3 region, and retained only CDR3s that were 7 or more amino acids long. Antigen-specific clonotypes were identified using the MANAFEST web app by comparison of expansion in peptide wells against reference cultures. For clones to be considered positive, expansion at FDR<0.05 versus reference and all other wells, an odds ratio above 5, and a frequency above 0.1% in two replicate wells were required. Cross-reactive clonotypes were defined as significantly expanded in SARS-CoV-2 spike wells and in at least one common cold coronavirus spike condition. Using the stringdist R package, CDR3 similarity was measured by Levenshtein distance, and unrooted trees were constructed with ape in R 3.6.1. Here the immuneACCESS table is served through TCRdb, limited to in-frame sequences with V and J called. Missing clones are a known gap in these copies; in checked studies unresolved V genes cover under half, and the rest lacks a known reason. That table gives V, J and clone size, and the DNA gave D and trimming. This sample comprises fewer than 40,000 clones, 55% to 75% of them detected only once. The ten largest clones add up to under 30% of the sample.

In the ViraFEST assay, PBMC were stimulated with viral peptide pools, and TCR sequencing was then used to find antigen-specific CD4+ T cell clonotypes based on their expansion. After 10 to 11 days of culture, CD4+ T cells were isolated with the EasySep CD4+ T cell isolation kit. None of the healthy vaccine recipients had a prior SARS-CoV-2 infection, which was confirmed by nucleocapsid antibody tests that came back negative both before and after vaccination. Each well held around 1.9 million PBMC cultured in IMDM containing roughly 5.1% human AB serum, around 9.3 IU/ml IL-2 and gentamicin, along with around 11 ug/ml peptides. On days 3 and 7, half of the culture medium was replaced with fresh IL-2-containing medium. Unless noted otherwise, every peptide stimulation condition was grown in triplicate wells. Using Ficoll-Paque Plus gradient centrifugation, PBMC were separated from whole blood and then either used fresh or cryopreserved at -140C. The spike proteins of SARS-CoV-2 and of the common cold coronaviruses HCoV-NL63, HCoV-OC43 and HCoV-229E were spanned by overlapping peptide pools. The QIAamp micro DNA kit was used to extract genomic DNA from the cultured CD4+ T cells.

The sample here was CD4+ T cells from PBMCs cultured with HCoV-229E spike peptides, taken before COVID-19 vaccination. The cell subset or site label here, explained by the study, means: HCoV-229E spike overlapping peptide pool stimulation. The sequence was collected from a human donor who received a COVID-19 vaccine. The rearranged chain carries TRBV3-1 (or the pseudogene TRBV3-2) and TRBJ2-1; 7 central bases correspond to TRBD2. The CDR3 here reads CASRRVGGDNEQFF. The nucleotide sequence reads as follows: TGTGCCAGCAGACGGGTGGGGGGGGACAATGAGCAGTTCTTC.